Sequencing of this TCR beta chain was carried out in a study of T cell responses to AZD1222 COVID-19 vaccine. Germline CDR1 reads SGDLS; CDR2 reads YYNGEE. V was shortened by 4 bases and J by 0 bases, with 13 bases between the two germline ends. This CDR3 region has 15 residues. Sequencing was performed with immunoSEQ multiplex PCR; in TCRdb, only in-frame clones are kept and a portion is missing. The sample has fewer than 120,000 clones; 81% are singletons. Study conclusions and caveats: The study identified only five or six AZD1222 recipients as seropositive at baseline. Elevations in Spike-specific TCR breadth and depth followed administration of two AZD1222 doses. Among spike-specific TCRs, nearly half reportedly target unmutated variant regions.

Comment on this clone: The antigen is undetermined.

This chain joins TRBV9 and TRBJ1-1; no definite D call. Here the sequenced sample was peripheral blood, taken on day 0 of AZD1222 vaccination. The TCR originated in an adult in good health. The DNA of the CDR3 is TGTGCCAGCAGCCTGGCGGGCTCGATGAACACTGAAGCTTTCTTT. As protein: CASSLAGSMNTEAFF.